This T cell receptor (beta chain) was captured by sequencing in a study of cytomegalovirus exposure and HLA in healthy donors. Study findings and constraints: Using the classifier, cytomegalovirus status was reportedly diagnosed with high specificity and sensitivity. Roughly uniform depth of sequencing across donors was assumed in presence/absence analyses.

Primers included in the PCR were 60 Vbeta and 13 Jbeta primers. TCRdb's copy holds only in-frame clones and misses some; the assay was immunoSEQ multiplex PCR. Among approximately 130,000 clones, more than 80% were seen once, and the ten largest hold more than 1.5%. Germline values: CDR1 SQVTM, CDR2 ANQGSEA. This CDR3 is built from 12 residues. Trimming took 7 bases from V and 10 from J; bases not matched to a gene: 8. This clone has a handful of counts. Antigen: not known. V usage is TRBV29-1 and J usage is TRBJ2-1; 9 nucleotides match TRBD1. The TCR was taken from a man in his forties in good health and CMV-seronegative. What was sequenced was PBMCs. CDR3 in DNA: TGCAGCGCGGGGACAGGGACGGTCGAGCAGTTCTTC. Amino acids: CSAGTGTVEQFF.